These 27 T cell receptor beta chains share one sample of origin, sequenced in a study of shared clonotypes between healthy human individuals. Profiled with immunoSEQ multiplex PCR; TCRdb holds only in-frame clones, not every one. The data contain around 2.5 million clones, over 85% of them singletons. The source material was naive CD4+ T cells from PBMCs. Subset given: CD45RA+ positively selected. The receptors were gathered from a man between 18 and 35 years old in good health. Some clones in this sample may be carry-over from other donors' samples.

This chain joins TRBV12-5 and TRBJ2-5, with TRBD2 identical over 9 bases. Germline CDR1 and CDR2: LGHNT and FRNRAP. V trimming: 0 bases; J trimming: 2 bases; junction bases outside the gene matches: 13. The CDR3 length is 19 residues. The chain's CDR3 is CASGLVRGGRGPFQETQYF. CDR3 in DNA: TGTGCTAGTGGTTTGGTACGGGGCGGGAGGGGTCCCTTTCAAGAGACCCAGTACTTC.

The chain employs TRBV7-9 and TRBJ1-5; D not certain. This CDR3 has 17 amino acids. Looked up from germline, CDR1 is SEHNR and CDR2 is FQNEAQ (reference sequence). Trimming pared 0 bases from V and 4 bases from J, leaving 16 bases between. This chain's CDR3 is CASSLARLGQMNQPQHF. The CDR3 region has the DNA TGTGCCAGCAGCTTAGCCAGACTTGGGCAAATGAATCAGCCCCAGCATTTT.

This chain links TRBV5-4 with TRBJ2-1; the D is unclear. CDR1 SGHNT and CDR2 YYREEE come from the germline V gene (reference sequence). The ends were cut back, 1 base at V and 3 bases at J, with 2 bases in the middle. The length of the CDR3 is 12 residues. CDR3 coding DNA: TGTGCCAGCAGCTTGAACTACAATGAGCAGTTCTTC. Translated: CASSLNYNEQFF.

This clone occurred once. The chain carries TRBV19 and TRBJ2-7; D unclear. The CDR3 has 15 amino acids. Germline V gene sequence: CDR1 LNHDA, CDR2 SQIVND (reference sequence). With 5 bases removed from V and 0 bases from J, the gap between germline ends came to 14 bases. Here the CDR3 reads CASSDDGWSSYEQYF. The CDR3 nucleotides are TGTGCCAGTAGTGACGACGGCTGGAGCTCCTACGAGCAGTACTTC.

V gene TRBV6-5 combines with J gene TRBJ1-2; 10 nucleotides align to TRBD1. The CDR3 consists of 14 residues. Trimming at V came to 6 bases and at J to 6 bases, leaving 7 bases not matched to a gene. Germline V gene data show CDR1 as MNHEY and CDR2 as SVGAGI. The chain's CDR3 is CASSPDRGRHGYTF. DNA of the CDR3: TGTGCCAGCAGCCCCGACAGGGGGCGGCATGGCTACACCTTC.

A single count supports this clone. The rearrangement uses TRBV18 and TRBJ2-7; TRBD1 aligns across 12 bases. CDR1 is KGHSH and CDR2 is LQKENI in the germline V gene. The CDR3 consists of 16 residues. The V segment lost 3 bases and the J segment 2 bases; nucleotides outside the gene matches: 5. The CDR3 coding sequence is TGTGCCAGCTCACCGGTCCGGGACAGGGGGCCCTACGAGCAGTACTTC. Protein: CASSPVRDRGPYEQYF.

The chain employs TRBV7-9 and TRBJ1-1; D possibly corresponds to TRBD1 (6 bases). This CDR3 has 15 amino acids. V was pared by 5 bases and J by 4 bases, with 17 bases between. Germline V gene lookup returns CDR1 SEHNR and CDR2 FQNEAQ (reference sequence). The CDR3, as DNA: TGTGCCAGCAGCCCTGGGGGGGCGCGGGTCACTGAAGCTTTCTTT. As protein: CASSPGGARVTEAFF.

The gene calls are TRBV11-2 and TRBJ1-4, with a possible D match to TRBD1 (6 bases). The CDR3 spans 15 residues. V dropped 0 bases and J dropped 3 bases, with 8 bases sitting between them. Germline V gene lookup returns CDR1 SGHAT and CDR2 FQNNGV. The CDR3 nucleotides read TGTGCCAGCAGCTTAGAAGGGGGGTCTAATGAAAAACTGTTTTTT. Its protein product is CASSLEGGSNEKLFF.

The CDR3 spells CASSVGTPGNTIYF. The DNA of the CDR3 is TGTGCCAGCAGCGTTGGGACACCGGGAAACACCATATATTTT. The rearrangement uses TRBV9 and TRBJ1-3; D is perhaps TRBD1 (6 bases). The CDR3 length is 14 residues. The germline gives CDR1 SGDLS, CDR2 YYNGEE. Trimming pared 2 bases from V and 4 bases from J, leaving 10 bases between.

This clone was detected only once. V gene TRBV29-1 combines with J gene TRBJ2-3, with 13 bases identical to TRBD2. Per the germline V gene, CDR1 is SQVTM and CDR2 is ANQGSEA. Losses at the gene ends were 3 bases for V and 1 base for J; bases not matched to a gene: 10. This CDR3 comprises 18 residues. The chain's CDR3 is CSVEWRTSGRRGTDTQYF. The CDR3 DNA is TGCAGCGTTGAGTGGAGGACTAGCGGGAGAAGGGGCACAGATACGCAGTATTTT.

As to this clone: Additional DNA sequences in this sample encode the identical CDR3. The chain employs TRBV30 and TRBJ2-1; 7 positions agree with TRBD2. With 3 bases clipped from V and 0 bases from J, the junction kept 2 bases outside the gene matches. The CDR3 totals 14 residues. In germline, CDR1 is GTSNPN, CDR2 SVGIG (reference sequence). The DNA of the CDR3 is TGTGCCTGGAGCGGCGGGAGCTCCTACAATGAGCAGTTCTTC. This codes for CAWSGGSSYNEQFF.

This chain links TRBV28 with TRBJ2-3; the D gene is possibly TRBD1 (6 bases). The ends were cut back, 5 bases at V and 4 bases at J, with 13 bases in the middle. There are 14 residues in the CDR3. CDR1 and CDR2 (germline): MDHEN, SYDVKM. Here the CDR3 DNA reads TGTGCCAGCAGTACCCTACAGGGATCAGATACGCAGTATTTT. This codes for CASSTLQGSDTQYF.

The genes are TRBV10-3 and TRBJ2-7; 7 nucleotides match TRBD2. Germline CDR1 and CDR2: ENHRY and SYGVKD. The CDR3 totals 15 residues. V lost 3 bases to trimming and J lost 4 bases; unmatched junction nucleotides: 9. CDR3 sequence: CAISDFMGGGYEQYF. The CDR3 DNA sequence: TGTGCCATCAGTGATTTCATGGGGGGAGGGTACGAGCAGTACTTC.

V and J are TRBV7-2 and TRBJ2-7, with TRBD2 matching 10 bases. The ends lost 1 base at V and 4 bases at J; junction bases unmatched: 7. Germline CDR1 and CDR2: SGHTA and FQGNSA. The CDR3 runs 16 residues. CDR3 DNA sequence: TGTGCCAGCAGCTTAGGCCCATCAGCGGGAGGGTACGAGCAGTACTTC. This gives the protein CASSLGPSAGGYEQYF. The variable domain in full, completed from reference TRBV7-2 and TRBJ2-7, reads GAGVSQSPSNKVTEKGKDVELRCDPISGHTALYWYRQSLGQGLEFLIYFQGNSAPDKSGLPSDRFSAERTGGSVSTLTIQRTQQEDSAVYLCASSLGPSAGGYEQYFGPGTRLTVT.

V and J are TRBV27 and TRBJ2-1; D might be TRBD2 (5 bases). Germline assignment: CDR1 MNHEY and CDR2 SMNVEV (reference sequence). The CDR3 contains 18 residues. Trimming removed 3 bases from V and 2 bases from J, with 20 bases in between. Here the CDR3 DNA reads TGTGCCAGCAGTTTCTCACAAGCTAGCCCCTTTACCTACAATGAGCAGTTCTTC. Translation gives CASSFSQASPFTYNEQFF.

The chain uses TRBV4-2 and TRBJ2-7; D is perhaps TRBD2 (5 bases). Germline V CDR1 and CDR2: LGHNA, YNFKEQ. The CDR3 totals 13 residues. Trimming left V 4 bases short and J 0 bases short, with 7 bases between. CDR3: CASSPRDSYEQYF. CDR3 sequence (DNA): TGTGCCAGCAGCCCCCGGGACTCCTACGAGCAGTACTTC.

The rearrangement uses TRBV5-1 and TRBJ2-7; D is unresolved. V lost 0 bases to trimming and J lost 0 bases, with 10 bases between them. The CDR3 is made up of 15 amino acids. Germline values: CDR1 SGHRS, CDR2 YFSETQ. CDR3 DNA sequence: TGCGCCAGCAGCTTGGCTGGGTTCATCTCCTACGAGCAGTACTTC. Amino acids: CASSLAGFISYEQYF.

In DNA, the CDR3 is TGTGCCAGCAGTGACAGATATGGGCAGACTAAGAACTACAATGAGCAGTTCTTC. This encodes CASSDRYGQTKNYNEQFF. This sequence joins TRBV6-4 and TRBJ2-1; tentatively, D is TRBD2 (5 bases). The CDR3 has 18 amino acids. CDR1 and CDR2 (germline): MRHNA, SNTAGT. V lost 2 bases, J lost 3 bases, and 20 bases lay in between.

Concerning this clone: At one end, the junction sequence differs from germline, possibly due to a read error. The chain has TRBV7-2 and TRBJ2-3; possibly TRBD1 for D (6 bases). Germline loops: CDR1 SGHTA, CDR2 FQGNSA. There are 12 residues in the CDR3. The CDR3 region has the DNA TGTGCCAGCAGCTCCCAAGACAGGTTCGCGGATTTT. Residues: CASSSQDRFADF.

V usage is TRBV27 and J usage is TRBJ1-2; D is possibly TRBD1 (5 bases). Trimming pared 3 bases from V and 6 bases from J, leaving 11 bases between. This CDR3 is 13 amino acids long. CDR1 and CDR2 (germline): MNHEY, SMNVEV (reference sequence). The CDR3 sequence is CASSLGQGDGYTF. The DNA of the CDR3 is TGTGCCAGCAGTTTGGGCCAGGGCGATGGCTACACCTTC.

The V and J genes are TRBV14 and TRBJ2-3, with D hard to call. Deletions cut 1 base from V and 8 bases from J, with 4 bases between. Looked up from germline, CDR1 is SGHDN and CDR2 is FVKESK. This CDR3 spans 11 amino acids. The DNA for the CDR3 is TGTGCCAGCAGCCAAGCGGGTACGCAGTATTTT. Translated, it gives CASSQAGTQYF.

This clone appeared a single time. The chain uses TRBV5-4 and TRBJ2-5, with D perhaps assigned TRBD1 or TRBD2 (5 bases each). The CDR3 loop spans 16 amino acids. Germline CDR1 reads SGHNT; CDR2 reads YYREEE (reference sequence). Trimming took 0 bases from V and 4 from J, leaving 16 bases between them. CDR3 DNA sequence: TGTGCCAGCAGCTTGGGGGACCCCCCAAGGGGAGAGACCCAGTACTTC. This codes for CASSLGDPPRGETQYF.

The rearrangement links TRBV7-9 to TRBJ1-3; tentative D call: TRBD1 (5 bases). The CDR3 covers 16 residues. Trimming cost V 4 bases and J 0 bases, with 13 bases left between them. The V gene's germline CDR1 is SEHNR and CDR2 FQNEAQ (reference sequence). The CDR3 DNA is TGTGCCAGCAGCTCCCCCGGGGGGGGCTCTGGAAACACCATATATTTT. Its protein is CASSSPGGGSGNTIYF.

The chain recombines TRBV2 with TRBJ1-4; 12 bases line up with TRBD1. CDR3 size: 16 residues. J gave up 2 bases and V 6 bases, and 4 bases lay outside the gene matches. CDR1 and CDR2 (germline): SNHLY, FYNNEI. The CDR3 protein is CASRTGQGATNEKLFF. DNA of the CDR3: TGTGCCAGCAGAACGGGACAGGGGGCCACTAATGAAAAACTGTTTTTT.

This chain connects TRBV4-2 to TRBJ2-7, with 10 bases identical to TRBD2. The CDR3 totals 17 residues. Germline V gives CDR1 LGHNA, CDR2 YNFKEQ. V was clipped by 3 bases and J by 1 base; unmatched bases: 9. This CDR3 reads CASSHHLAGDASYEQYF. The CDR3 coding sequence is TGTGCCAGCAGCCACCACCTAGCGGGAGATGCTTCCTACGAGCAGTACTTC.

The chain employs TRBV5-1 and TRBJ2-5; the match to TRBD1 covers 9 bases. Looked up from germline, CDR1 is SGHRS and CDR2 is YFSETQ. CDR3 length: 14 residues. Unmatched junction bases numbered 6, after V lost 4 bases and J lost 5 bases. The CDR3: CASSEGQGRETQYF. The CDR3 DNA reads TGCGCCAGCAGCGAGGGACAGGGAAGGGAGACCCAGTACTTC.

Worth noting for this clone: The same CDR3 can be traced to other DNA sequences in this sample. The chain links TRBV28 to TRBJ2-3; D is perhaps TRBD2 (6 bases). Germline lookup yields CDR1 MDHEN and CDR2 SYDVKM. CDR3 length equals 12 residues. V was cut by 6 bases and J by 5 bases, with 9 bases left in between. CDR3 residues: CASRSGGDTQYF. The CDR3 nucleotides read TGTGCCAGCAGGTCCGGGGGAGATACGCAGTATTTT.